This TCR beta chain derives from a study of breast tumors, draining lymph nodes, adjacent tissues. TCRdb itself ran the multiplex PCR reads through MiXCR, one entry per CDR3 protein. Among about 270,000 distinct CDR3 sequences listed, around 31% were seen once. The lymph nodes were axillary draining lymph nodes from breast cancer patients. V lost 2 bases to trimming and J lost 2 bases; unmatched junction nucleotides: 0. The CDR3 extends over 15 amino acids. The germline V gene encodes CDR1 ENHRY and CDR2 SYGVKD. The study, taken as a whole, reports: Compared with basal-like, luminal-like tumors shared significantly more repertoire with nontumor tissue. Data fit most tumor T cells coming from lymph node, expanding in tumor. Tumor repertoires ranked between lymph nodes and nontumor tissue in diversity, with V and J gene preferences. That most tumor T cells come from lymph nodes remained unproven.

This clonotype was recorded at least ten times. No antigen is known for it. J is TRBJ2-5 and V is TRBV10-3; 12 bases agree with TRBD2. Sequencing was carried out using axillary lymph node tissue. The receptor was isolated from a female donor with breast cancer. Some clones in this sample may be carry-over from other donors' samples. CDR3 sequence (DNA): TGTGCCATCAGTGAGACTAGCGGGAGGCAAGAGACCCAGTACTTC. Residues: CAISETSGRQETQYF.